The T cell receptor beta chain described here comes from a study of OX40 agonist ivuxolimab in advanced cancers. For the study at large: Patients were given ivuxolimab, an antibody that agonizes OX40 (CD134).

Patients who had autoimmune disease history or got systemic immunosuppression were left out. The V end was cut by 6 bases, the J end by 2 bases, with 15 bases between. Germline assignment: CDR1 SNHLY and CDR2 FYNNEI. The CDR3 runs to 15 residues. Method: immunoSEQ multiplex PCR; TCRdb's copy keeps in-frame clones and lacks some. The sample holds 10,000 to 15,000 clones, about 75% seen once. The receptor comes from an adult with an advanced solid tumor such as melanoma, head and neck, liver or kidney cancer. Sequencing used CD4+ or CD8+ T cells sorted from blood, obtained in a trial of the OX40 agonist ivuxolimab. The chain has TRBV2 and TRBJ2-3; TRBD1 might be the D (6 bases). The CDR3 coding sequence is TGTGCCAGCAGGACGACATTGGGGGCCACAGATACGCAGTATTTT. Amino acids: CASRTTLGATDTQYF. Full variable domain (remainder filled in from reference TRBV2 and TRBJ2-3): EPEVTQTPSHQVTQMGQEVILRCVPISNHLYFYWYRQILGQKVEFLVSFYNNEISEKSEIFDDQFSVERPDGSNFTLKIRSTKLEDSAMYFCASRTTLGATDTQYFGPGTRLTVL.